This TCR beta chain was recovered during a study of control samples from healthy donors and cancer patients. TCRdb's copy holds only in-frame clones and misses some; the assay was immunoSEQ multiplex PCR. Found here are 130,000 or so clones, roughly 92% of them singletons; the top ten hold 5.5%. The CDR3 is 15 residues long. Germline CDR1 LGHDT, CDR2 YNNKEL (reference sequence). Between the trimmed V and J ends, which lost 1 base and 0 bases, there was a span of 9 bases. The sample comprised blood. The source is a man aged 18 to 30 in good health. The V and J genes are TRBV3-1 (or the pseudogene TRBV3-2) and TRBJ1-1; possibly TRBD1 for D (5 bases). CDR3 amino acids: CASSQGGGVNTEAFF. The CDR3 coding sequence is TGTGCCAGCAGCCAAGGGGGAGGGGTGAACACTGAAGCTTTCTTT.